This T cell receptor (beta chain) was obtained from a study of shared clonotypes between healthy human individuals. General study findings and limits: The small donor group covered limited genetic and exposure diversity. Sampling used blood alone; tissue repertoires probably differ. Clonotypes not shared had lower generation probabilities than those common to all four donors.

This clone was detected only once. Its antigen remains unidentified. Trimming at V came to 1 base and at J to 7 bases, leaving 3 bases not matched to a gene. The CDR3 contains 14 residues. Germline-derived CDR1 and CDR2 are LNHDA and SQIVND (reference sequence). Method: immunoSEQ multiplex PCR; TCRdb's copy keeps in-frame clones and lacks some. The sample lists 2 million to 2.5 million clones; 85% to 95% were seen once. Terminally differentiated effector memory CD45RA+ cells were left out of the naive CD8 fraction, which was CD45RO-negative and positively selected for CCR7. The sequenced sample was naive CD8+ T cells from PBMCs. V gene TRBV19 combines with J gene TRBJ2-3; 9 bases agree with TRBD2. The source of this sequence is a man aged 18 to 30 in good health. Some clones in this sample may be carry-over from other donors' samples. CDR3 sequence: CASSIAASGNTQYF. The CDR3 DNA sequence: TGTGCCAGTAGTATAGCTGCTAGCGGGAATACGCAGTATTTT.